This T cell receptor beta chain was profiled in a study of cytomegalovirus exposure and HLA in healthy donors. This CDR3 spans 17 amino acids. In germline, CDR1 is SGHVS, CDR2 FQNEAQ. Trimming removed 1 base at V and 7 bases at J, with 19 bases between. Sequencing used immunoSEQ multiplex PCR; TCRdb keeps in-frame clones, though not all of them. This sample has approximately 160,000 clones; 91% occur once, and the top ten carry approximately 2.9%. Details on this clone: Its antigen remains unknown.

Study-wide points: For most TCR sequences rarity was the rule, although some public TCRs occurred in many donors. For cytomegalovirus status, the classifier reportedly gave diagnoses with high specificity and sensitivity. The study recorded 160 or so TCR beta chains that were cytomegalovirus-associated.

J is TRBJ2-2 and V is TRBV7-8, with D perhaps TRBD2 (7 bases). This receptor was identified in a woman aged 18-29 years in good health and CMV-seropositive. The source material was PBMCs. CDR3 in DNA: TGTGCCAGCAGCTTAGAAGGGGGGAGGGTGATGGTCGGGGAGCTGTTTTTT. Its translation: CASSLEGGRVMVGELFF.